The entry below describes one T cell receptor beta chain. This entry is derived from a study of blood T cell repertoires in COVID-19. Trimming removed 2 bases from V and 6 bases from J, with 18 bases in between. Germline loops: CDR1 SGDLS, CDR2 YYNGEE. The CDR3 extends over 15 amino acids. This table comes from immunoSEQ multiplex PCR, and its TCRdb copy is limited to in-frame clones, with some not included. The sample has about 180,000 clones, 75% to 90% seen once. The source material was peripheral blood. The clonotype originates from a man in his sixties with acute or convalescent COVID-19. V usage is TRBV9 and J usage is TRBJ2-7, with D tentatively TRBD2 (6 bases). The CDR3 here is CASSVNSGRTSEQYF. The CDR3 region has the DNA TGTGCCAGCAGCGTCAATAGCGGAAGGACCTCCGAGCAGTACTTC. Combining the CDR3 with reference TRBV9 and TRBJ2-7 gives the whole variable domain DSGVTQTPKHLITATGQRVTLRCSPRSGDLSVYWYQQSLDQGLQFLIQYYNGEERAKGNILERFSAQQFPDLHSELNLSSLELGDSALYFCASSVNSGRTSEQYFGPGTRLTVT.